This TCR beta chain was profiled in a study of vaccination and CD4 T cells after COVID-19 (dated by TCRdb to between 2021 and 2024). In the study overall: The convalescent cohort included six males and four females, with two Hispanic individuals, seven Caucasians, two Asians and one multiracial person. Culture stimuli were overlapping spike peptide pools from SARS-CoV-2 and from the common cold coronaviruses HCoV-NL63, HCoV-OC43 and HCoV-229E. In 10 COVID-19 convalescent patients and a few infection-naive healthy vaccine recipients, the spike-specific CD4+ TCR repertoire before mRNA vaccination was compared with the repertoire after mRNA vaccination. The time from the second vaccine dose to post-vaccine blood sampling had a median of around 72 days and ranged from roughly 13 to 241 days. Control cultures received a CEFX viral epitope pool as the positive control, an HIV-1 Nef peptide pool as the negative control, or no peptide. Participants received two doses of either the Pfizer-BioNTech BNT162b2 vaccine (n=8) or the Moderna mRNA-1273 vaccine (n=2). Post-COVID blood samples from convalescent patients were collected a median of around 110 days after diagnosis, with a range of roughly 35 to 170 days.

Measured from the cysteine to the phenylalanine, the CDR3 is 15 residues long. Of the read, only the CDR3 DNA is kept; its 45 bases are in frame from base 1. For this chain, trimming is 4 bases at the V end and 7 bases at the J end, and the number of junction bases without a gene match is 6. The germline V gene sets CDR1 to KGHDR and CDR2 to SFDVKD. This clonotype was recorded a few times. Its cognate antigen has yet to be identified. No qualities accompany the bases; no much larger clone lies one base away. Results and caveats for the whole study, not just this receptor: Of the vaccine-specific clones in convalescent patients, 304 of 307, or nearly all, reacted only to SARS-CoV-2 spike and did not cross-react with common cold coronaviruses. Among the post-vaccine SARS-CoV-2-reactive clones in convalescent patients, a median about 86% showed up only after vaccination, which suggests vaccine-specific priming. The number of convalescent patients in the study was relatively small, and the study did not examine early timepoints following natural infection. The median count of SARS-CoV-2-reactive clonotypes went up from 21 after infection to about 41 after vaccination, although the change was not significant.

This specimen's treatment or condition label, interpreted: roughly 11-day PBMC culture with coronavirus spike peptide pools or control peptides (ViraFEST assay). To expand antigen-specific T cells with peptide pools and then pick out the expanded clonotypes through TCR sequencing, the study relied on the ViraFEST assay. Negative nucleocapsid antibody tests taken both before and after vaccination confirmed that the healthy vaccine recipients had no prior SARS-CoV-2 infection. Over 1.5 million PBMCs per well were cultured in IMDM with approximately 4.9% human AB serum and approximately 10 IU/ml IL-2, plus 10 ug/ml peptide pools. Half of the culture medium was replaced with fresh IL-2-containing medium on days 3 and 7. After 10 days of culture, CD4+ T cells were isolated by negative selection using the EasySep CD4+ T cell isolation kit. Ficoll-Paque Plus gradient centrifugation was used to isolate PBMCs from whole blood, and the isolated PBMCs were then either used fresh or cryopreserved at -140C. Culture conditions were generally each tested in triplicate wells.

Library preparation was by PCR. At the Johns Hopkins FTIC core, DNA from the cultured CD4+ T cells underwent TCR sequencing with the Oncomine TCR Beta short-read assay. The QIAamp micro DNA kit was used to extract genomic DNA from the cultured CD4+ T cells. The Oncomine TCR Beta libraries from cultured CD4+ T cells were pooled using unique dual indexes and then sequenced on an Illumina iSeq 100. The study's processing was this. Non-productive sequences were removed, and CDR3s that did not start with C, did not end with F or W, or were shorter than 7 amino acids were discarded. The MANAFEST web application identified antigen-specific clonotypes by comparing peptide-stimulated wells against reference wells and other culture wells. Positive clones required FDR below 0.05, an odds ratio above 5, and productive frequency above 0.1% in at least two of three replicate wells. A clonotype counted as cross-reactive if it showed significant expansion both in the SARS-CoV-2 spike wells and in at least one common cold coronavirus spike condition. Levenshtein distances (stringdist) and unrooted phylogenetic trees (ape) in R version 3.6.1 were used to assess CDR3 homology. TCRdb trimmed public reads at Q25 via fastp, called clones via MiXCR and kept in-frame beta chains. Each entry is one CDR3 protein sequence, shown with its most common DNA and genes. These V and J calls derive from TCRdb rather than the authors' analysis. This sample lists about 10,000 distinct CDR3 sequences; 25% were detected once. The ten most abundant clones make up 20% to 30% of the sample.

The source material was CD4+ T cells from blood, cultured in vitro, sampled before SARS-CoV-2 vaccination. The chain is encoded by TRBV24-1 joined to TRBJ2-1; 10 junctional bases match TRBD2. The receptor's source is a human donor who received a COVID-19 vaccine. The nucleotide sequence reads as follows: TGTGCCACCAGTGAAGCGGGGGGGCCGGGAAATGAGCAGTTCTTC. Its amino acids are CATSEAGGPGNEQFF.